These T cell receptor beta chains were read from a single sample in a study of tumor-infiltrating lymphocytes in oesophageal squamous cell carcinoma. TCRdb re-called the PCR reads through MiXCR, storing one row per CDR3 protein. Of nearly 9,000 distinct CDR3 sequences listed, around two thirds are singletons. Sequencing was done on a sample of esophageal tumor tissue. The receptors come from a female donor with esophageal squamous cell carcinoma. Each CDR3 is given with its conserved first and last residue. A D gene is named only where the DNA matches it firmly. A row's size may be missing; if present it is once, few, many or a size class.

clone size	V gene	J gene	D gene	CDR3 DNA	CDR3 protein
-	TRBV7-2	TRBJ2-5	TRBD2	TGTGCCAGCAGCTTCTTTAGCGGGACCTACAATGAGCAGTACTTC	CASSFFSGTYNEQYF
few	TRBV7-2	TRBJ2-1	-	TGTGCCAGCAGCCAACGTTTATACGCCGGGAATGAGCAGTTCTTC	CASSQRLYAGNEQFF
-	TRBV7-9	TRBJ2-5	TRBD2	TGTGCCAGCAGCTTAACTAGCGGGGAGGAGACCCAGTACTTC	CASSLTSGEETQYF
once	TRBV6-4	TRBJ2-7	-	TGTGCCAGCAGTGAATCGGATTTGGGGGGAGACGAGCAGTACTTC	CASSESDLGGDEQYF
-	TRBV7-8	TRBJ1-1	-	TGTGCCAGAAGCCCGGGCCCCAACACTGAAGCTTTCTTT	CARSPGPNTEAFF
few	TRBV12-3/TRBV12-4	TRBJ1-2	-	TGTGCCAGCAGTTTTGAAGAATCCTATGGCTACACCTTC	CASSFEESYGYTF
once	TRBV9	TRBJ2-3	-	TGTGCCAGCAGCTCCAGGGGGAGGCAGCCCGCCGATACGCAGTATTTT	CASSSRGRQPADTQYF
-	TRBV7-8	TRBJ1-5	-	TGTGCCAGCAGCTTAGCCCCTTATCAGCCCCAGCATTTT	CASSLAPYQPQHF
-	TRBV7-2	TRBJ1-5	TRBD1	TGTGCCAGCAGCTATCAGGGGGGGGGTTATAGCAATCAGCCCCAGCATTTT	CASSYQGGGYSNQPQHF
few	TRBV19	TRBJ2-5	-	TGTGCCGGAGCCCCGACCCAGTACTTC	CAGAPTQYF
-	TRBV10-3	TRBJ1-1	TRBD1	TGTGCCATCAGGGGGACAGGGACTAACACTGAAGCTTTCTTT	CAIRGTGTNTEAFF
-	TRBV7-8	TRBJ2-7	-	TGTGCCAGCAGCCCCGAGGGGGGCCCCTCCTACGAGCAGTACTTC	CASSPEGGPSYEQYF
-	TRBV28	TRBJ1-5	TRBD1	TGTGCCAGCAGTCCCCAGGGGGATCAGCCCCAGCATTTT	CASSPQGDQPQHF
-	TRBV7-3	TRBJ1-6	-	TGTGCCAGCAGCTTGACGGATTCACCCCTCCACTTT	CASSLTDSPLHF